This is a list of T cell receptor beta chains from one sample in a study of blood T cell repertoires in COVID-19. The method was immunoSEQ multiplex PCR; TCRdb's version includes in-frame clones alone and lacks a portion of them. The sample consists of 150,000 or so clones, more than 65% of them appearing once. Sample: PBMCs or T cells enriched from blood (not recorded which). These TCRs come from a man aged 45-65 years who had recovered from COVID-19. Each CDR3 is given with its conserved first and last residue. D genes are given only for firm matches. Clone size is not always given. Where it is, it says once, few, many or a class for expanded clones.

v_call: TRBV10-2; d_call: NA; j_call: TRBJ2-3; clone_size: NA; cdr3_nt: TGCGCCAGCAGTGAGTCGAGAAGCGAATGGGCAGATACGCAGTATTTT; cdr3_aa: CASSESRSEWADTQYF
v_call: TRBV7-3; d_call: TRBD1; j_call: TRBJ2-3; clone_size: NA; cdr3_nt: TGTGCCAGCAGCCGGACAGGGCCGGGCACAGATACGCAGTATTTT; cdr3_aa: CASSRTGPGTDTQYF
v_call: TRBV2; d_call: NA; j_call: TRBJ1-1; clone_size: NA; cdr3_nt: TGTGCCAGCATTCCCCCCGGGGACACTGAAGCTTTCTTT; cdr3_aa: CASIPPGDTEAFF
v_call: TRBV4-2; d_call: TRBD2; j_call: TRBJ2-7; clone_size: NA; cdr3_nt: TGTGCCAGCAGCCAACCTAGGGGGACTAGCGGGAGAGAATACACCTACGAGCAGTACTTC; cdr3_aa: CASSQPRGTSGREYTYEQYF
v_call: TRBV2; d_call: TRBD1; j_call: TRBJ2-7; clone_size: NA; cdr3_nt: TGTGCCAGCAGTCAAGACAGGGTTCTCTCCTACGAGCAGTACTTC; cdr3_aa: CASSQDRVLSYEQYF
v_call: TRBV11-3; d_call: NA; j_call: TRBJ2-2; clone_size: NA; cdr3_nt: TGTGCCAGCAGCTCCAGGGTCGGCGGGGAGCTGTTTTTT; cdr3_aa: CASSSRVGGELFF
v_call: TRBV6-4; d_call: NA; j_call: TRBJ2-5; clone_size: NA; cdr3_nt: TGTGCCAGCAGATGGGACATCCGGGAGACCCAGTACTTC; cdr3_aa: CASRWDIRETQYF
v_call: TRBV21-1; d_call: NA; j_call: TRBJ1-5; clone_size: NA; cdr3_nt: TGTGCCAGCAGCCAGGGGCTAGTTCGCAATCAGCCCCAGCATTTT; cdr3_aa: CASSQGLVRNQPQHF
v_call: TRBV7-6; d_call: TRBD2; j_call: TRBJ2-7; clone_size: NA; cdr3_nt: TGTGCCAGCAGCCCTACCGGGGGGTCGACCTACGAGCAGTACTTC; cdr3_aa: CASSPTGGSTYEQYF
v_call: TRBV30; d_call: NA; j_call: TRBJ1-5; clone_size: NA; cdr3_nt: TGTGCCTGGAGTTCAGCGGGAAATCAGCCCCAGCATTTT; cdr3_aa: CAWSSAGNQPQHF
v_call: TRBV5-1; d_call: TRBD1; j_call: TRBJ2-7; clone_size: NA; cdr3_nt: TGCGCCAGCAGCTTGGCCATTTCAGGGGGCTCCTACGAGCAGTACTTC; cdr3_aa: CASSLAISGGSYEQYF
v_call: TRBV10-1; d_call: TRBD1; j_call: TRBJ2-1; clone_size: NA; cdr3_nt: TGCGCCAGCAGTGAAGCCGGGACAGGGCAGTTCTTC; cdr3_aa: CASSEAGTGQFF
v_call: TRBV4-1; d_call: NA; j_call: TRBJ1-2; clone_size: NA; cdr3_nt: TGCGCCAGCAGCACGGGACACAACTATGGCTACACCTTC; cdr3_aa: CASSTGHNYGYTF
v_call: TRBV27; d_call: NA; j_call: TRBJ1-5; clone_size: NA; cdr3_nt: TGTGCCAGCGCTGTCCGGGAAGGTGTATATCAGCCCCAGCATTTT; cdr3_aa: CASAVREGVYQPQHF
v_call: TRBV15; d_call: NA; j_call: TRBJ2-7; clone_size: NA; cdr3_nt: TGTGCCACCAGCAGAGATCGAACGGCCTCCTACGAGCGGTACTTC; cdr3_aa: CATSRDRTASYERYF
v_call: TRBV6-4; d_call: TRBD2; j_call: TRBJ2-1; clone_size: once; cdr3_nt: TGTGCCAGCAGTTTCGGGGAGGGCAATGAGCAGTTCTTC; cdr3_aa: CASSFGEGNEQFF
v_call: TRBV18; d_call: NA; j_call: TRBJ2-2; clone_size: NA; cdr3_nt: TGTGCCAGCTCACCACCGGACACCCGACCCGAGGACACCGGGGAGCTGTTTTTT; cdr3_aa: CASSPPDTRPEDTGELFF
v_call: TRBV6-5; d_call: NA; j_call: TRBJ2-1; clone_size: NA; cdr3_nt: TGTGCCAGCCTAACAGGGAGCTCCTACAATGAGCAGTTCTTC; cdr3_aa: CASLTGSSYNEQFF
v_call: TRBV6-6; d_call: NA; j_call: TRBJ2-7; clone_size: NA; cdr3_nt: TGTGCCAGCAGTTACACAGGAATTGGCTACGAGCAGTACTTC; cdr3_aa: CASSYTGIGYEQYF
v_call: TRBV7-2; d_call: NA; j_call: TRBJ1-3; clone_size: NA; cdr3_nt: TGTGCCAGCAGAGGGGTCCCCTCTGGAAACACCATATATTTT; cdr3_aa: CASRGVPSGNTIYF
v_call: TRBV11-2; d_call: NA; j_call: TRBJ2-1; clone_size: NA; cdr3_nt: TGTGCCAGCAGTCTCGGGATCAACAGGGAGAGAGGGGCTGAGCAGTTCTTC; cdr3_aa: CASSLGINRERGAEQFF
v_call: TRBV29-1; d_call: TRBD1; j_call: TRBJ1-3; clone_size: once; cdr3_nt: TGCAGCGTTGGGGACAGGGGGTTAAGAAACACCATATATTTT; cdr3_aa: CSVGDRGLRNTIYF
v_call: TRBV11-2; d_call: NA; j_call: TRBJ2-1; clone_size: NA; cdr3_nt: TGTGCCAGCAGCCCAGAAAGTTTGAATGAGCAGTTCTTC; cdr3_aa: CASSPESLNEQFF
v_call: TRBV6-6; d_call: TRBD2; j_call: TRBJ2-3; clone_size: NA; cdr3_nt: TGTGCCAGCAATAAGCGGGAGTTAGATACGCAGTATTTT; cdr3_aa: CASNKRELDTQYF
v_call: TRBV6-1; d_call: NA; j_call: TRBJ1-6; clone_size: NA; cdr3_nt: TGTGCCAGCAGTGAAGCTGAACAGTCGTACCCTAATTCACCCCTCCACTTT; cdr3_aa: CASSEAEQSYPNSPLHF
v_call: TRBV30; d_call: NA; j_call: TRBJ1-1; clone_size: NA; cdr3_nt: TGTGCCTGGAGTACGGGACATATGAACACTGAAGCTTTCTTT; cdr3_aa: CAWSTGHMNTEAFF
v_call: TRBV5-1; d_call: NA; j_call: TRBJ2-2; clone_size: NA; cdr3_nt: TGCGCCAGCAGCTTGGTCGGGATGGGGATGGACACCGGGGAGCTGTTTTTT; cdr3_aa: CASSLVGMGMDTGELFF
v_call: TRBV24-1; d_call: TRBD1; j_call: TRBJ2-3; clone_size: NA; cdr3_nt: TGTGCCACCAGTCCGACAGGGAGCACAGATACGCAGTATTTT; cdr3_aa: CATSPTGSTDTQYF
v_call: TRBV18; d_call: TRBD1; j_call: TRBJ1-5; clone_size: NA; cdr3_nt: TGTGCCAGCTCTAGGACAGGGGTTCAGCCCCAGCATTTT; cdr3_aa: CASSRTGVQPQHF
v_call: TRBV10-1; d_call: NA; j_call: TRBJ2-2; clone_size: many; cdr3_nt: TGCGCCAGCAGTGACTTCGGCGAGGCGGGGGAGCTGTTTTTT; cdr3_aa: CASSDFGEAGELFF
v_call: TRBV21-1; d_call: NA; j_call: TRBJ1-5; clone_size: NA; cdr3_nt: TGTGCCAGCAGCAAAGAGCGGGGGCCTATCCTCTATAGCAATCAGCCCCAGCATTTT; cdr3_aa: CASSKERGPILYSNQPQHF
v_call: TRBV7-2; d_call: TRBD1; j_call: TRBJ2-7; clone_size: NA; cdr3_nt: TGTGCCAGCAGCTTAAATAGAGGGACAGGGGGCGGCGAGCAGTACTTC; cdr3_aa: CASSLNRGTGGGEQYF